One sample yielded the 28 T cell receptor beta chains listed below, sequenced in a study of read filtering for tumor transcriptome and immune sequencing. The library was built from about 400 ng RNA with molecular barcoded adaptors for alpha/delta and beta/gamma chains. TCRdb analysed the reads with MiXCR anew, one entry per CDR3 protein. The repertoire holds roughly 90,000 distinct CDR3 sequences, with roughly 21% as singletons. Material for sequencing was a population of CD138-negative cells sorted from bone marrow. The receptors come from a donor at least 40 years old with multiple myeloma.

The chain combines TRBV7-9 with TRBJ2-1, with TRBD2 matching 11 bases. The CDR3 sequence is 14 residues long. V lost 5 bases, J lost 11 bases, and 8 bases stayed unmatched. Germline V gene data show CDR1 as SEHNR and CDR2 as FQNEAQ (reference sequence). The CDR3 bases are TGTGCCAGCAGCGTTAGCGGGGGGGCCCAGAAGCAGTTCTTC. This translates into CASSVSGGAQKQFF.

This clonotype was counted at least ten times. This chain joins TRBV7-6 and TRBJ2-2; maybe TRBD1 (5 bases). The germline V gene has CDR1 SGHVS and CDR2 FNYEAQ. V lost 6 bases and J 0 bases, leaving 11 bases between the germline ends. This CDR3 has 15 residues. CDR3 residues: CASRFTGSNTGELFF. The CDR3 bases are TGTGCCAGCAGGTTCACAGGCTCGAACACCGGGGAGCTGTTTTTT.

This clonotype has at least ten counts. Sequence at one end of the junction differs from germline and may be a read error. The chain is built from TRBV12-3 or TRBV12-4 and TRBJ2-2, with TRBD2 matching over 12 bases. The CDR3 totals 14 residues. The CDR3 protein is CASSLAGGTGELFF. DNA of the CDR3: TGTGCCAGCAGTCTAGCGGGGGGGACCGGGGAGCTGTTTTTT.

The V gene is TRBV5-8, the J gene TRBJ1-4; 8 bases are shared with TRBD1. This CDR3 is built from 15 residues. V gave up 1 base and J gave up 8 bases; unmatched junction bases: 7. Germline CDR1 and CDR2: SGHTS and YDEGEE. This chain's CDR3 is CASSLLQGAGEKLFF. Written as DNA, the CDR3 is TGTGCCAGCAGCTTGCTCCAGGGGGCAGGAGAAAAACTGTTTTTT.

This clonotype was seen many times. This chain connects TRBV29-1 to TRBJ2-2; tentatively, D is TRBD2 (6 bases). From germline, CDR1 is SQVTM and CDR2 ANQGSEA. There are 14 residues in the CDR3. Trimming removed 4 bases from V and 0 bases from J, with 9 bases in between. The CDR3 sequence is CSVVEGTNTGELFF. In DNA, the CDR3 is TGCAGCGTTGTGGAGGGGACGAACACCGGGGAGCTGTTTTTT.

As regards this clonotype: One base separates it from a far larger clone, so it is likely a read error. This chain links TRBV6-6 with TRBJ2-1; D may be TRBD2 (5 bases). Germline V gene sequence: CDR1 MNHNY, CDR2 SVGAGI (reference sequence). CDR3 length: 13 amino acids. Deletions cut 6 bases from V and 5 bases from J, with 11 bases between. This chain's CDR3 is CASRARGNNEQFF. For the CDR3, the DNA is TGTGCCAGCAGAGCTAGAGGGAACAATGAGCAGTTCTTC.

The table lists this clonotype with many counts. The chain couples TRBV27 to TRBJ2-7; D gene unclear. The V gene's germline CDR1 is MNHEY and CDR2 SMNVEV (reference sequence). The CDR3 is 14 amino acids. Trimming left V 2 bases short and J 2 bases short, with 10 bases between. CDR3 amino acids: CASSLQVEPYEQYF. CDR3 bases: TGTGCCAGCAGTTTACAGGTGGAGCCCTACGAGCAGTACTTC.

This clonotype was seen only a few times. This may stem from a read error, because a much larger clone lies one nucleotide away. The CDR3 end shows no conserved phenylalanine or tryptophan, and so a read error is likely. V and J are TRBV7-8 and TRBJ2-1; TRBD2 might be the D (5 bases). This CDR3 has 15 residues. Looked up from germline, CDR1 is SGHVS and CDR2 is FQNEAQ. Trimming left V 3 bases short and J 7 bases short, with 16 bases between. The CDR3 DNA is TGTGCCAGCAGCTTTCTTGGACTCCTGGGGAATGAGCAGTTCCTC. This translates into CASSFLGLLGNEQFL.

The table lists this clonotype with many counts. This rearrangement joins TRBV4-1 to TRBJ2-4; 9 bases map to TRBD1. This CDR3 spans 18 amino acids. J lost 1 base, V lost 4 bases, and 11 bases had no gene match. Germline assignment: CDR1 MGHRA and CDR2 YSYEKL. CDR3 residues: CASSLPGTGRAAKNIQYF. The CDR3 DNA reads TGCGCCAGCAGCCTTCCCGGGACAGGGAGGGCGGCCAAAAACATTCAGTACTTC.

There are many counts of this clonotype. The gene calls are TRBV28 and TRBJ2-7, with a possible D match to TRBD2 (7 bases). Trimming cost V 2 bases and J 5 bases, with 13 bases left between them. CDR3 size: 14 residues. Germline CDR1 and CDR2: MDHEN and SYDVKM. The CDR3 nucleotides are TGTGCCAGCAGTTTAAGGGGGGGCTTCAACGAGCAGTACTTC. Its protein product is CASSLRGGFNEQYF.

As to this clonotype: It may be a read error: a sequence one base away is much more abundant. The rearrangement joins TRBV2 to TRBJ1-1; D remains unclear. In germline, CDR1 is SNHLY, CDR2 FYNNEI. This CDR3 is 11 amino acids long. The CDR3 loop reads CACSEGQEAFF. The CDR3 bases are TGTGCCTGCAGTGAAGGGCAGGAAGCTTTCTTT.

This clonotype showed up just a few times. A junction boundary mismatches the germline segment, possibly from a read error. The chain joins TRBV6-2 or TRBV6-3 to TRBJ1-1; 12 bases fit TRBD1. The CDR3 has 13 residues. The V gene's germline CDR1 is MNHEY and CDR2 SVGEGT. CDR3 coding DNA: TGTGCCGGCAGTTACACCAGGGACAGGGGGCTCTTCTTT. Protein product: CAGSYTRDRGLFF.

This clonotype was seen more than once but under ten times. This chain joins TRBV7-9 and TRBJ1-4, with 9 bases that match TRBD1. J lost 8 bases, V lost 2 bases, and 12 bases had no gene match. The CDR3 loop spans 17 amino acids. The germline CDR1 and CDR2 sequences are SEHNR and FQNEAQ (reference sequence). The CDR3 DNA reads as TGTGCCAGCAGCTTATGGGATACAGGACAGGGGAGCGAAAAACTGTTTTTT. Translating gives CASSLWDTGQGSEKLFF.

The chain is built from TRBV7-2 and TRBJ1-2; possible D gene TRBD1, 6 bases. The CDR3 has 14 residues. The V gene lost 3 bases and the J gene lost 2 bases, with 10 bases spanning the gap. Germline CDR1 reads SGHTA; CDR2 reads FQGNSA. CDR3 amino acids: CASSFDRQNYGYTF. The CDR3 DNA is TGTGCCAGCAGCTTTGACAGGCAAAACTATGGCTACACCTTC.

The V and J genes are TRBV28 and TRBJ1-1, with a weak D call TRBD1 (6 bases). Deletions cut 1 base from V and 8 bases from J, with 14 bases between. The CDR3 contains 14 residues. CDR1 is MDHEN, CDR2 SYDVKM, per germline. Written as DNA, the CDR3 is TGTGCCAGCAGTTTATTGGACAGCCCCCAGGAAGCTTTCTTT. Protein: CASSLLDSPQEAFF. The full variable domain, rest sourced from reference TRBV28 and TRBJ1-1, is DVKVTQSSRYLVKRTGEKVFLECVQDMDHENMFWYRQDPGLGLRLIYFSYDVKMKEKGDIPEGYSVSREKKERFSLILESASTNQTSMYLCASSLLDSPQEAFFGQGTRLTVV.

This chain uses TRBV7-2 with TRBJ2-3; D uncertain. This CDR3 has 14 residues. The V and J ends lost 5 bases and 5 bases respectively, with 14 bases between them. The germline V gene has CDR1 SGHTA and CDR2 FQGNSA. CDR3: CASSATRNGDTQYF. CDR3 sequence (DNA): TGTGCCAGCAGCGCTACCCGAAATGGAGATACGCAGTATTTT.

The table lists this clonotype with many counts. The V call is TRBV15, the J call TRBJ1-1; no reliable D call. The CDR3 has 14 amino acids. Germline CDR1 and CDR2: LNHNV and YYDKDF (reference sequence). V lost 2 bases, J lost 4 bases, and 11 bases lay in between. The CDR3 bases are TGTGCCACCAGCAGATCCCCCTCATCCACTGAAGCTTTCTTT. Residues: CATSRSPSSTEAFF.

This rearrangement joins TRBV12-3 or TRBV12-4 to TRBJ2-2; 7 bases are a match to TRBD1. The CDR3 runs 14 residues. Trimming at V came to 7 bases and at J to 4 bases, leaving 6 bases not matched to a gene. CDR3 sequence reads: CASIRTGVTGELFF. The CDR3 DNA is TGTGCCAGCATCAGAACAGGGGTCACCGGGGAGCTGTTTTTT.

This clonotype was picked up many times. V is TRBV7-9 and J is TRBJ2-3, with D perhaps matching TRBD2 (5 bases). Deletions cut 3 bases from V and 4 bases from J, with 8 bases between. Germline values: CDR1 SEHNR, CDR2 FQNEAQ (reference sequence). The CDR3 runs to 13 residues. CDR3 region: CASSFRGPDTQYF. The CDR3 bases are TGTGCCAGCAGCTTTAGAGGGCCAGATACGCAGTATTTT.

There are many counts of this clonotype. The chain links TRBV2 to TRBJ2-1; tentatively, D is TRBD2 (5 bases). Germline CDR1 SNHLY, CDR2 FYNNEI. CDR3 length: 15 amino acids. V dropped 5 bases and J dropped 4 bases, with 15 bases sitting between them. The CDR3 reads CASSPPPGRYNEQFF. The CDR3 nucleotides are TGTGCCAGCAGTCCCCCCCCGGGGAGATACAATGAGCAGTTCTTC.

This chain joins TRBV7-3 and TRBJ2-1, with 13 nucleotides matching TRBD2. Germline CDR1 is SGHTA and CDR2 is FQGTGA. V shed 4 bases, J shed 9 bases, and the junction held 9 bases outside the gene matches. CDR3 length: 16 amino acids. The CDR3 spells CASSSVTSGRRGEQFF. The CDR3 DNA reads as TGTGCCAGCAGCTCCGTGACTAGCGGGAGGAGGGGTGAGCAGTTCTTC.

This clonotype was seen only a few times. The genes are TRBV19 and TRBJ1-5; D gene unclear. Germline CDR1 LNHDA, CDR2 SQIVND (reference sequence). The germline V and J ends were trimmed by 3 bases and 0 bases, with 12 bases remaining between them. The CDR3 extends over 16 amino acids. DNA of the CDR3: TGTGCCAGTAGTATTTGGGCGGTGAATAGCAATCAGCCCCAGCATTTT. This encodes CASSIWAVNSNQPQHF.

This clonotype has just a few counts. The CDR3 spells CASSLGQGAHEQYF. The CDR3 region has the DNA TGTGCCAGCAGTTTAGGTCAGGGGGCCCACGAGCAGTACTTC. V and J are TRBV12-3 or TRBV12-4 and TRBJ2-7; 8 bases align to TRBD1. The CDR3 covers 14 residues. V was pared by 1 base and J by 5 bases, with 4 bases of the junction left unmatched.

The rearrangement links TRBV30 to TRBJ2-2; D perhaps matches TRBD1 (5 bases). Per the germline V gene, CDR1 is GTSNPN and CDR2 is SVGIG (reference sequence). The CDR3 totals 16 residues. Trimming took off 0 bases at V and 1 base at J, with 12 bases between the two ends. Here the CDR3 DNA reads TGTGCCTGGAGTGTAGGGGTGGCGCTGAACACCGGGGAGCTGTTTTTT. Amino acids: CAWSVGVALNTGELFF.

For this clonotype: Here the CDR3 omits its conserved ending phenylalanine or tryptophan, so a read error is the likely source. This chain links TRBV2 with TRBJ1-2; D uncertain. This CDR3 has 16 residues. Germline loops: CDR1 SNHLY, CDR2 FYNNEI. Trimming removed 1 base from V and 3 bases from J, with 15 bases in between. The CDR3 sequence: CASSEGQGDFYYGYTL. As DNA, the CDR3 is TGTGCCAGCAGTGAAGGGCAAGGAGATTTTTACTATGGCTACACCCTC.

Details on this clonotype: This may be a read error: a much more frequent sequence differs by one nucleotide. The rearrangement links TRBV4-1 to TRBJ1-1; no clear D. The germline gives CDR1 MGHRA, CDR2 YSYEKL. Trimming cost V 4 bases and J 2 bases, with 14 bases left between them. CDR3 length: 15 residues. This CDR3 reads CASSLVAVRNTEAFF. The CDR3 DNA is TGCGCCAGCAGCCTAGTTGCAGTTCGAAACACTGAAGCTTTCTTT.

This clonotype was detected a few times. V gene TRBV7-9 combines with J gene TRBJ1-5, with 7 bases matching TRBD1. V trimming: 1 base; J trimming: 3 bases; junction bases outside the gene matches: 9. This CDR3 region has 17 residues. Germline CDR1 and CDR2: SEHNR and FQNEAQ (reference sequence). The CDR3 region has the DNA TGTGCCAGCAGCTTAGACAGGGGTTCGACCCTCAATCAGCCCCAGCATTTT. Translation: CASSLDRGSTLNQPQHF.

This clonotype was counted at least ten times. As DNA, the CDR3 is TGTGCCAGCAGGTTAACAGCGAACACCGGGGAGCTGTTTTTT. It is translated as CASRLTANTGELFF. The gene calls are TRBV7-9 and TRBJ2-2; no definite D call. Trimming took 6 bases from V and 0 from J, leaving 8 bases between them. Germline V CDR1 and CDR2: SEHNR, FQNEAQ (reference sequence). This CDR3 spans 14 amino acids.